These 23 T cell receptor beta chains share one sample of origin, sequenced in a study of STAT5B mutations in CD4+ large granular lymphocyte leukemia. Assay: immunoSEQ multiplex PCR; the TCRdb copy retains only in-frame clones and omits some. The table lists 25,000 to 40,000 clones, roughly 79% of them singletons. The sequenced sample consisted of CD4+ T cells from blood buffy coats. These receptors originate from a human donor in good health.

This clone was seen a single time. The rearrangement uses TRBV7-2 and TRBJ2-7; 7 bases match TRBD1. Per germline, CDR1 SGHTA and CDR2 FQGNSA. This CDR3 has 11 residues. Germline trimming cut 5 bases from V and 6 bases from J; bases unmatched to any gene: 1. Written as DNA, the CDR3 is TGTGCCAGCAGCCCAGGGGGCGAGCAGTACTTC. Its translation: CASSPGGEQYF.

V and J are TRBV6-6 and TRBJ1-2; D gene unclear. CDR1 MNHNY and CDR2 SVGAGI come from the germline V gene (reference sequence). Trimming took 2 bases from V and 3 from J, leaving 7 bases between them. The CDR3 covers 13 residues. The CDR3 DNA reads as TGTGCCAGCAGTTACGGGCGGGACTATGGCTACACCTTC. This translates into CASSYGRDYGYTF.

The J gene is TRBJ1-3, the V gene TRBV19, with D perhaps TRBD1 (6 bases). V dropped 7 bases and J dropped 7 bases, with 20 bases sitting between them. The CDR3 runs to 15 residues. In germline, CDR1 is LNHDA, CDR2 SQIVND (reference sequence). The CDR3 is CASTVSGAASNTIYF. The DNA for the CDR3 is TGTGCCAGTACGGTATCGGGGGCGGCTTCGAACACCATATATTTT.

The table lists this clone with a few counts. V and J are TRBV6-6 and TRBJ1-4; unclear D gene. The CDR3 sequence is 11 residues long. The ends were cut back, 6 bases at V and 7 bases at J, with 6 bases in the middle. Germline V gene data show CDR1 as MNHNY and CDR2 as SVGAGI (reference sequence). The CDR3 protein is CASSPSEKLFF. The CDR3 DNA sequence: TGTGCCAGCAGCCCCAGTGAAAAACTGTTTTTT.

The rearrangement joins TRBV4-3 to TRBJ2-3; 9 positions match TRBD2. CDR1 and CDR2 (germline): LGHNA, YSLEER. This CDR3 spans 15 amino acids. The V segment lost 4 bases and the J segment 1 base; nucleotides outside the gene matches: 3. DNA of the CDR3: TGCGCCAGCAGCCCGGCTAGCGGGGGCACAGATACGCAGTATTTT. It codes for CASSPASGGTDTQYF.

J is TRBJ2-7 and V is TRBV7-2, with 9 nucleotides matching TRBD1. The CDR3 runs 15 residues. The V and J ends lost 5 bases and 1 base, in that order; junction bases with no gene match: 6. Germline V gene lookup returns CDR1 SGHTA and CDR2 FQGNSA. CDR3 in amino acids: CASSTMGTGSYEQYF. The DNA for the CDR3 is TGTGCCAGCAGCACCATGGGGACAGGGTCCTACGAGCAGTACTTC.

The chain combines TRBV27 with TRBJ2-3; the match to TRBD2 covers 9 bases. The V segment lost 5 bases and the J segment 3 bases; nucleotides outside the gene matches: 9. This CDR3 spans 16 amino acids. Germline values: CDR1 MNHEY, CDR2 SMNVEV (reference sequence). CDR3 sequence reads: CASSPWGREGTDTQYF. The CDR3 DNA reads as TGTGCCAGCAGTCCCTGGGGGCGGGAGGGAACAGATACGCAGTATTTT.

This clone was found once. This chain joins TRBV5-4 and TRBJ2-1; 10 bases are a match to TRBD2. With V trimmed by 3 bases and J by 6 bases, 15 bases remained unmatched. Per germline, CDR1 SGHNT and CDR2 YYREEE (reference sequence). The CDR3 runs to 18 residues. In DNA form, the CDR3 reads TGTGCCAGCAGCTCCCCCCGGGCTAGCGGGAGTGAGGGCAATGAGCAGTTCTTC. Amino acids: CASSSPRASGSEGNEQFF.

This sequence joins TRBV14 and TRBJ2-3, with TRBD2 identical over 8 bases. V gave up 4 bases and J gave up 1 base; unmatched junction bases: 4. From germline, CDR1 is SGHDN and CDR2 FVKESK. The CDR3 has 15 residues. CDR3 region: CASSLQTSGTDTQYF. CDR3 nucleotides: TGTGCCAGCAGCCTTCAGACTAGCGGCACAGATACGCAGTATTTT.

This clone showed up just a few times. The CDR3 sequence: CASSLGDQPQHF. CDR3 sequence (DNA): TGTGCCAGTAGTTTGGGGGATCAGCCCCAGCATTTT. The chain links TRBV19 to TRBJ1-5; TRBD1 might be the D (5 bases). The germline gives CDR1 LNHDA, CDR2 SQIVND (reference sequence). Trimming removed 5 bases at V and 5 bases at J, with 7 bases between. This CDR3 contains 12 residues.

This clone was picked up one time. The rearrangement links TRBV4-3 to TRBJ2-2; D may be TRBD2 (6 bases). Per the germline V gene, CDR1 is LGHNA and CDR2 is YSLEER. The germline V and J ends were trimmed by 6 bases and 4 bases, with 12 bases remaining between them. The CDR3 extends over 14 amino acids. CDR3 in amino acids: CASSRGSGTGELFF. DNA of the CDR3: TGCGCCAGCAGTCGGGGGTCGGGCACCGGGGAGCTGTTTTTT.

This clone was recorded only once. This sequence joins TRBV28 and TRBJ1-6, with 9 nucleotides matching TRBD1. The germline V gene has CDR1 MDHEN and CDR2 SYDVKM. Trimming removed 7 bases from V and 1 base from J; junction bases left unmatched: 5. CDR3 size: 16 residues. CDR3 DNA: TGTGCCAGCACCAGGACAGGGGTTTCCTATAATTCACCCCTCCACTTT. This gives the protein CASTRTGVSYNSPLHF. The full variable domain, its missing parts supplied by reference TRBV28 and TRBJ1-6, is DVKVTQSSRYLVKRTGEKVFLECVQDMDHENMFWYRQDPGLGLRLIYFSYDVKMKEKGDIPEGYSVSREKKERFSLILESASTNQTSMYLCASTRTGVSYNSPLHFGNGTRLTVT.

The chain carries TRBV2 and TRBJ2-7, with D possibly being TRBD1 (6 bases). The CDR3 length is 15 residues. V gave up 2 bases and J gave up 6 bases, with 17 bases separating them. Per the germline V gene, CDR1 is SNHLY and CDR2 is FYNNEI. CDR3 DNA: TGTGCCAGCAGTGAACTACAGGGAAAAGGTGTCGAGCAGTACTTC. Its protein product is CASSELQGKGVEQYF.

CDR3 protein: CASSFQLAGNQDTQYF. The CDR3 nucleotides read TGTGCCAGCAGCTTCCAACTAGCGGGGAATCAAGATACGCAGTATTTT. This chain connects TRBV5-6 to TRBJ2-3; 10 nucleotides match TRBD2. The CDR3 spans 16 residues. Germline CDR1 SGHDT, CDR2 YYEEEE. Trimming removed 2 bases from V and 5 bases from J; junction bases left unmatched: 8.

V is TRBV5-5 and J is TRBJ2-1; D possibly corresponds to TRBD1 (5 bases). Germline V CDR1 and CDR2: SGHKS, YYEKEE (reference sequence). Between the trimmed V and J ends, which lost 5 bases and 5 bases, there was a span of 14 bases. The CDR3 length is 14 residues. CDR3 protein: CASRQIQGNNEQFF. In DNA, the CDR3 is TGTGCCAGCAGACAAATCCAGGGAAACAATGAGCAGTTCTTC.

The chain employs TRBV28 and TRBJ2-6; TRBD1 agrees at 10 bases. This CDR3 is 17 amino acids long. The ends lost 6 bases at V and 4 bases at J; junction bases unmatched: 9. Germline assignment: CDR1 MDHEN and CDR2 SYDVKM. The CDR3 loop reads CASRQGTGDTGANVLTF. Here the CDR3 DNA reads TGTGCCAGCAGACAGGGGACAGGGGATACGGGGGCCAACGTCCTGACTTTC.

The chain combines TRBV29-1 with TRBJ1-4, with 8 bases that match TRBD1. V lost 7 bases and J lost 7; bases outside the gene matches: 5. The V gene's germline CDR1 is SQVTM and CDR2 ANQGSEA. This CDR3 spans 12 amino acids. CDR3 region: CSGRQGFEKLFF. The DNA of the CDR3 is TGCAGCGGCCGACAGGGGTTTGAAAAACTGTTTTTT.

The V gene is TRBV4-2, the J gene TRBJ1-2; 7 nucleotides align to TRBD1. Germline assignment: CDR1 LGHNA and CDR2 YNFKEQ. The CDR3 is 16 residues long. J was trimmed by 8 bases and V by 1 base; bases with no gene match: 13. In DNA form, the CDR3 reads TGTGCCAGCAGCCAAGGTCAAAGGGCAGGGGGTTACGGCTACACCTTC. Amino acids: CASSQGQRAGGYGYTF.

The CDR3 bases are TGTGCCACCAGCAGAGCCCGACCGAACTCCTACAATGAGCAGTTCTTC. Translating it yields CATSRARPNSYNEQFF. J is TRBJ2-1 and V is TRBV15; D not resolved. The V end was cut by 1 base, the J end by 0 bases, with 10 bases between. Germline values: CDR1 LNHNV, CDR2 YYDKDF (reference sequence). The CDR3 extends over 16 amino acids.

The chain is built from TRBV10-3 and TRBJ2-5; 7 nucleotides agree with TRBD1. The V segment lost 4 bases and the J segment 4 bases; nucleotides outside the gene matches: 6. The V gene's germline CDR1 is ENHRY and CDR2 SYGVKD. The CDR3 contains 14 residues. DNA for the CDR3: TGTGCCATCAGTGGGATAGGGGGCGGAGAGACCCAGTACTTC. Translated, it gives CAISGIGGGETQYF.

This clone was found once. The chain recombines TRBV27 with TRBJ2-1; D is uncertain. In germline, CDR1 is MNHEY, CDR2 SMNVEV (reference sequence). The length of the CDR3 is 15 residues. Trimming took 4 bases from V and 2 from J, leaving 12 bases between them. This chain's CDR3 is CASSSPSAAYNEQFF. CDR3 bases: TGTGCCAGCAGTTCCCCGAGCGCCGCCTACAATGAGCAGTTCTTC.

This chain connects TRBV10-3 to TRBJ1-2; the D is unclear. V dropped 3 bases and J dropped 0 bases, with 8 bases sitting between them. The CDR3 consists of 14 residues. Looked up from germline, CDR1 is ENHRY and CDR2 is SYGVKD. CDR3 sequence reads: CAISDVGSNYGYTF. The CDR3, as DNA: TGTGCCATCAGTGATGTGGGGTCTAACTATGGCTACACCTTC.

This clone was seen more than once but under ten times. This chain joins TRBV7-8 and TRBJ1-1; D is unclear. The germline CDR1 and CDR2 sequences are SGHVS and FQNEAQ. V gave up 0 bases and J gave up 3 bases, with 5 bases separating them. The CDR3 has 13 amino acids. CDR3 in DNA: TGTGCCAGCAGCTTAGCTATGGACACTGAAGCTTTCTTT. It is translated as CASSLAMDTEAFF.